Given below is one T cell receptor beta chain in context. The data were obtained in a study of blood T cell repertoires in COVID-19. Using immunoSEQ multiplex PCR, the repertoire was profiled, and TCRdb retains in-frame clones only, with some absent. The sample consists of about 280,000 clones, 85% of them appearing once. The sequenced sample consisted of PBMCs or T cells enriched from blood (not recorded which). The clonotype comes from a woman aged 45 to 65 who had recovered from COVID-19.

The CDR3 region is CAISESSFSGANVLTF. CDR3 DNA: TGTGCCATCAGTGAGTCGTCTTTCTCTGGGGCCAACGTCCTGACTTTC. The chain employs TRBV10-3 and TRBJ2-6, with D hard to call. This CDR3 region has 16 residues. Trimming took 0 bases from V and 0 from J, leaving 6 bases between them. Germline V lookup: CDR1 ENHRY, CDR2 SYGVKD.